The 15 T cell receptor beta chains reported below all come from one sample, sequenced in a study of T cells after yellow fever vaccination. TCRdb redid the calling of the 5' RACE reads with MiXCR, one entry per CDR3 protein. Of some 350,000 distinct CDR3 sequences in the sample, around a tenth are singletons; the top ten hold around 20%. Sequencing was performed on PBMCs, taken on the day of the first yellow fever vaccination. The receptors derive from a man aged 18 to 29 who received the YFV17D yellow fever vaccine.

This clonotype has only a few counts. The J gene is TRBJ2-2, the V gene TRBV11-1; D not resolved. The CDR3 loop spans 13 amino acids. Germline V gene data show CDR1 as SGHAT and CDR2 as FQDESV (reference sequence). V lost 3 bases and J 4 bases, leaving 6 bases between the germline ends. DNA of the CDR3: TGTGCCAGCAGCTTTGAGACCACCGGGGAGCTGTTTTTT. Translating gives CASSFETTGELFF.

The genes are TRBV12-3 or TRBV12-4 and TRBJ1-5, with D perhaps TRBD1 (5 bases). Trimming cost V 3 bases and J 0 bases, with 15 bases left between them. The CDR3 sequence is 17 residues long. Here the CDR3 DNA reads TGTGCCAGCAGTTTCAGCCTCGGGGGATATAGCAATCAGCCCCAGCATTTT. Its translation is CASSFSLGGYSNQPQHF.

The genes are TRBV4-3 and TRBJ2-1, with a tentative D call TRBD1 (5 bases). Germline CDR1 and CDR2: LGHNA and YSLEER. This CDR3 spans 13 amino acids. V shed 3 bases and J shed 4 bases, with 7 bases lying between them. The CDR3 spells CASSHDSYNEQFF. In nucleotides, the CDR3 is TGCGCCAGCAGCCACGACAGTTACAATGAGCAGTTCTTC.

This clonotype was recorded a few times. Just one base apart from a much larger clone, this may be a read error. The chain employs TRBV7-2 and TRBJ2-1, with TRBD2 matching over 12 bases. Germline V CDR1 and CDR2: SGHTA, FQGNSA. The CDR3 totals 15 residues. The CDR3 loop reads CASSPGLAGNNEQSF. The CDR3 nucleotides read TGTGCCAGCAGCCCCGGACTAGCGGGGAACAATGAGCAGTCCTTC.

A few counts support this clonotype. V and J are TRBV7-3 and TRBJ2-6, with D perhaps matching TRBD1 (5 bases). This CDR3 is 19 amino acids long. The V end was cut by 0 bases, the J end by 0 bases, with 15 bases between. Germline lookup yields CDR1 SGHTA and CDR2 FQGTGA. The chain's CDR3 is CASSLTPLSGNSGANVLTF. For the CDR3, the DNA is TGTGCCAGCAGCTTAACCCCCCTATCAGGGAACTCTGGGGCCAACGTCCTGACTTTC.

This clonotype was seen more than once but under ten times. The gene calls are TRBV12-3 or TRBV12-4 and TRBJ2-3; D assignment may be TRBD1 or TRBD2 (6 bases each). CDR3 size: 13 residues. Deletions cut 8 bases from V and 3 bases from J, with 12 bases between. For the CDR3, the DNA is TGTGCCAGCCTAACGGGGGCAACAGATACGCAGTATTTT. Protein: CASLTGATDTQYF.

V gene TRBV4-1 combines with J gene TRBJ2-3, with D possibly being TRBD2 (5 bases). Germline V lookup: CDR1 MGHRA, CDR2 YSYEKL. The CDR3 is 17 amino acids. The V end lost 1 base, the J end lost 2 bases, and 16 bases lay between the germline ends. In DNA, the CDR3 is TGCGCCAGCAGCCAAGGACCCCCGGGGTCTGACACAGATACGCAGTATTTT. Translating it yields CASSQGPPGSDTDTQYF.

V gene TRBV10-3 combines with J gene TRBJ2-2; unclear D gene. V was trimmed by 2 bases and J by 1 base, leaving 5 bases between them. CDR3 length equals 14 residues. Germline CDR1 is ENHRY and CDR2 is SYGVKD. The CDR3 bases are TGTGCCATCAGTGAGGTCGGGAACACCGGGGAGCTGTTTTTT. This translates into CAISEVGNTGELFF.

The chain has TRBV5-1 and TRBJ2-3; 7 bases fit TRBD2. Germline loops: CDR1 SGHRS, CDR2 YFSETQ. The CDR3 totals 14 residues. Trimming took 4 bases from V and 3 from J; bases not matched to a gene: 5. For the CDR3, the DNA is TGCGCCAGCAGCGTAGCGGGTAAGACAGATACGCAGTATTTT. It translates to CASSVAGKTDTQYF.

V and J are TRBV6-2 or TRBV6-3 and TRBJ1-2; D may be TRBD1 (6 bases). V was cut by 6 bases and J by 0 bases, with 14 bases left in between. The length of the CDR3 is 15 residues. Germline CDR1 is MNHEY and CDR2 is SVGEGT. The CDR3 coding sequence is TGTGCCAGCAGCCGACAGGAGCTTTCTAACTATGGCTACACCTTC. The encoded protein is CASSRQELSNYGYTF.

This clonotype was recorded at least ten times. The chain recombines TRBV7-2 with TRBJ2-3; D uncertain. The CDR3 has 13 residues. Germline-derived CDR1 and CDR2 are SGHTA and FQGNSA. Trimming left V 3 bases short and J 2 bases short, with 6 bases between. The CDR3 DNA is TGTGCCAGCAGCTTGGGCTTCACAGATACGCAGTATTTT. This codes for CASSLGFTDTQYF.

This clonotype was found a few times. This rearrangement joins TRBV19 to TRBJ1-5; weak D call: TRBD1 (5 bases). Deletions cut 5 bases from V and 1 base from J, with 6 bases between. The CDR3 has 13 amino acids. CDR1 and CDR2 from the germline V gene are LNHDA and SQIVND (reference sequence). CDR3 bases: TGTGCCAGTAGTTGGGGGAGCAATCAGCCCCAGCATTTT. Translated, it gives CASSWGSNQPQHF.

This clonotype turned up a few times. Here the CDR3 DNA reads TGCGCCAGCAGCGGACTAGTCTCCAATGAGCAGTTCTTC. Translation: CASSGLVSNEQFF. This sequence joins TRBV5-1 and TRBJ2-1; 7 nucleotides line up with TRBD2. CDR1 SGHRS and CDR2 YFSETQ come from the germline V gene. The V gene end was trimmed by 4 bases and the J gene end by 6 bases; junction bases not matched to a gene: 4. CDR3 size: 13 residues.

This sequence joins TRBV27 and TRBJ1-2, with D tentatively TRBD1 (6 bases). The CDR3 contains 13 residues. Germline CDR1 and CDR2: MNHEY and SMNVEV (reference sequence). Between the trimmed V and J ends, which lost 5 bases and 7 bases, there was a span of 14 bases. Here the CDR3 DNA reads TGTGCCAGCAGTCCACGGTACAGGGTTGGCTACACCTTC. This translates into CASSPRYRVGYTF.

This chain uses TRBV15 with TRBJ2-7; no clear D gene. The CDR3 consists of 15 residues. Trimming removed 0 bases at V and 0 bases at J, with 9 bases between. Germline CDR1 and CDR2: LNHNV and YYDKDF (reference sequence). CDR3 DNA: TGTGCCACCAGCAGAGATCAAGGTAGCTCCTACGAGCAGTACTTC. Translation gives CATSRDQGSSYEQYF.